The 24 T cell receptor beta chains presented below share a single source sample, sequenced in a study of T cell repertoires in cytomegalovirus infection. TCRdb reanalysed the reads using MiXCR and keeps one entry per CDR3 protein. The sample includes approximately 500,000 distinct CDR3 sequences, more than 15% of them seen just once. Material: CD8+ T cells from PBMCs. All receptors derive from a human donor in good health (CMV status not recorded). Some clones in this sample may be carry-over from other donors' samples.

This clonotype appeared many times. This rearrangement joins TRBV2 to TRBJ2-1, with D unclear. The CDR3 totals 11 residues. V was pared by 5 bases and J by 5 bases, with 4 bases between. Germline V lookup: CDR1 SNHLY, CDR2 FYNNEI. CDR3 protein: CASSRNNEQFF. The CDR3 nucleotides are TGTGCCAGCAGTCGGAACAATGAGCAGTTCTTC. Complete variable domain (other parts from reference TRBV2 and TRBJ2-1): EPEVTQTPSHQVTQMGQEVILRCVPISNHLYFYWYRQILGQKVEFLVSFYNNEISEKSEIFDDQFSVERPDGSNFTLKIRSTKLEDSAMYFCASSRNNEQFFGPGTRLTVL.

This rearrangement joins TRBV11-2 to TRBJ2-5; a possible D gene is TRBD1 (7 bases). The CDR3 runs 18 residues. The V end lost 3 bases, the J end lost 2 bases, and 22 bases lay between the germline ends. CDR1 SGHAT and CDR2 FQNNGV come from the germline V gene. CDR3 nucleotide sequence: TGTGCCAGCAGCTTCTTACTTGGGCAGGGGGGTAGACAAGAGACCCAGTACTTC. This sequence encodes CASSFLLGQGGRQETQYF.

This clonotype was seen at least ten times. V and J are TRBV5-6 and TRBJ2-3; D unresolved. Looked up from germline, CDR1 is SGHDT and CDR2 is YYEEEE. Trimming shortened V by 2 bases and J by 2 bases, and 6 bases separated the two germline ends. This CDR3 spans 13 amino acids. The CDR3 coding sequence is TGTGCCAGCAGCTTATCCCACACAGATACGCAGTATTTT. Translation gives CASSLSHTDTQYF.

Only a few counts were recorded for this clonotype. The CDR3 here is CASSFGLGTEAFF. CDR3 coding DNA: TGTGCCAGCAGTTTCGGCCTAGGGACTGAAGCTTTCTTT. V and J are TRBV27 and TRBJ1-1, with no clear D. Germline V CDR1 and CDR2: MNHEY, SMNVEV (reference sequence). The CDR3 is 13 amino acids. Trimming left V 3 bases short and J 5 bases short, with 10 bases between.

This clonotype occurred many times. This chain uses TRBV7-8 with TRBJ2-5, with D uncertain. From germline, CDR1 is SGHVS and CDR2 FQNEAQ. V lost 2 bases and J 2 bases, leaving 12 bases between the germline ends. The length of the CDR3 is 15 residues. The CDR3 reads CASSLRSRLQETQYF. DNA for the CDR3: TGTGCCAGCAGCTTAAGGTCCCGATTACAAGAGACCCAGTACTTC.

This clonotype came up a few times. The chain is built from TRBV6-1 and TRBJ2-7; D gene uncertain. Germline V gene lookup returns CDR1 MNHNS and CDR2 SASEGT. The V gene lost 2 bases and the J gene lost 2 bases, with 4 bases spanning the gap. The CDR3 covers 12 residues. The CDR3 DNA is TGTGCCAGCAGTGAATCCACCTACGAGCAGTACTTC. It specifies CASSESTYEQYF.

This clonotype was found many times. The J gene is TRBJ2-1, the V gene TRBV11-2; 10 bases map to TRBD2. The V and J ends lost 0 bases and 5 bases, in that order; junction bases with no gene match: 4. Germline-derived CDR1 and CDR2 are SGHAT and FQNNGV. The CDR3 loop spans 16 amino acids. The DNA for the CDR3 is TGTGCCAGCAGCTTAGAAGCGGGGGGGACTCACAATGAGCAGTTCTTC. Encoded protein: CASSLEAGGTHNEQFF.

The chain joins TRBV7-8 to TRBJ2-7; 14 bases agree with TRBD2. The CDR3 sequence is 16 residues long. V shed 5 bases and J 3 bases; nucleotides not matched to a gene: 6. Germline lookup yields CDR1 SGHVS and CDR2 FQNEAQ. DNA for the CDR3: TGTGCCAGCAGCCCTCCGGGACTAGCGGGAGACTACGAGCAGTACTTC. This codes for CASSPPGLAGDYEQYF.

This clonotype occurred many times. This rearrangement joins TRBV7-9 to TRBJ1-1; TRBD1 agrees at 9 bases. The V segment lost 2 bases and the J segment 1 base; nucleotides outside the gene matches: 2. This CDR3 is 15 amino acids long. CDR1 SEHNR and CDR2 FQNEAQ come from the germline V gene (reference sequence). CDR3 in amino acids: CASSLMGQGNTEAFF. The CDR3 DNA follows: TGTGCCAGCAGCTTAATGGGACAGGGGAACACTGAAGCTTTCTTT.

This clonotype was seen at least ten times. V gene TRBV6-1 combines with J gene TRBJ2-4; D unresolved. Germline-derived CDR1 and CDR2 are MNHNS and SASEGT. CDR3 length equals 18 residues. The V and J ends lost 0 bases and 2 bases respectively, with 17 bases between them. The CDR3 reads CASSEALPGFLTKNIQYF. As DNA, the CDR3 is TGTGCCAGCAGTGAAGCGCTTCCCGGGTTTCTGACCAAAAACATTCAGTACTTC.

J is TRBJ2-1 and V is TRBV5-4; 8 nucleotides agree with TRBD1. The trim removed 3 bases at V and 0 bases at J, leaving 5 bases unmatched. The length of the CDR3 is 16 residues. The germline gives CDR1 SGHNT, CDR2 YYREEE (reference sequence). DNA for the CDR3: TGTGCCAGCAGCTCCTGGACAGGGAGCTCCTACAATGAGCAGTTCTTC. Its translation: CASSSWTGSSYNEQFF.

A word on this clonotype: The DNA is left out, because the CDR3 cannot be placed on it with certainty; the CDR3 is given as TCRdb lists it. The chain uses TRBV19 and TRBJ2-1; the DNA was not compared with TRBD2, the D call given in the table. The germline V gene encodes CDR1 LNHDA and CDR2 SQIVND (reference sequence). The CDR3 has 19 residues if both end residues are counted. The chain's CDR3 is CASSAVLRTGTSRDNEQFF.

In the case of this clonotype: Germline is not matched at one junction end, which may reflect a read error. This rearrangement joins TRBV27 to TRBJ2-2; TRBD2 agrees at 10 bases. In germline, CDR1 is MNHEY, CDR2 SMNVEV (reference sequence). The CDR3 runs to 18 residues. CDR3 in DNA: TGTGCCAGCAACTCAAGGGCAGGTGGGACTAGCGCTGGCGGGGTGCTGTTTTTT. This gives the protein CASNSRAGGTSAGGVLFF.

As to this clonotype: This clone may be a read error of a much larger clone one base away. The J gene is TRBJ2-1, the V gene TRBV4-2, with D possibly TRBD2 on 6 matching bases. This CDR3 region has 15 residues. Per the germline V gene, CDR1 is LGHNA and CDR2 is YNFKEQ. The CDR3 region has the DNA TGTGCCAGCAGCCCCTCGAGCGGGCCAGGCAATGATCAGTTCTTC. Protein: CASSPSSGPGNDQFF.

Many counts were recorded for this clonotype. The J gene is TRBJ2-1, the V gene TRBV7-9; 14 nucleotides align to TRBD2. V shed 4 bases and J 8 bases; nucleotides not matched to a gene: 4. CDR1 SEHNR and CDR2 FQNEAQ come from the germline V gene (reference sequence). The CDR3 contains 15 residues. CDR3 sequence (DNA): TGTGCCAGCAGCTCCCCGGGACTAGCGGGAGATGAGCAGTTCTTC. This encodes CASSSPGLAGDEQFF.

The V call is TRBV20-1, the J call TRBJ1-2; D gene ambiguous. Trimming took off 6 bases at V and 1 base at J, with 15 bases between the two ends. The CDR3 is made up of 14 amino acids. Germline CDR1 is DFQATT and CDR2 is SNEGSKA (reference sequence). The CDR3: CSALLQVRNYGYTF. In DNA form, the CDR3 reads TGCAGTGCCCTACTTCAGGTGCGTAACTATGGCTACACCTTC.

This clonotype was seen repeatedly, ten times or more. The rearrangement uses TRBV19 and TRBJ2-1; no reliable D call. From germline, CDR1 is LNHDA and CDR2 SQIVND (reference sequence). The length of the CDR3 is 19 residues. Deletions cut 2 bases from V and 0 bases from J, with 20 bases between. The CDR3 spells CASSIPPPVGRPSYNEQFF. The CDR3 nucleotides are TGTGCCAGTAGTATACCCCCGCCCGTGGGTAGGCCCTCCTACAATGAGCAGTTCTTC.

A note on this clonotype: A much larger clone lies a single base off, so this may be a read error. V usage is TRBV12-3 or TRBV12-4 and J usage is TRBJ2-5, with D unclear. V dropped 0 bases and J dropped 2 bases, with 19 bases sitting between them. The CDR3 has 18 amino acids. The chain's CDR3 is CASSLARALWVDQETQYF. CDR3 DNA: TGTGCCAGCAGTTTAGCCCGGGCCCTGTGGGTGGATCAAGAGACCCAGTACTTC.

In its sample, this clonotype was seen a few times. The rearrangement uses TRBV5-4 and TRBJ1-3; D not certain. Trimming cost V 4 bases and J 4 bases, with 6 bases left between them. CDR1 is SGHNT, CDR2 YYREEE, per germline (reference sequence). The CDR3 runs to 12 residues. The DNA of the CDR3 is TGTGCCAGCAGCCTTTGGGGAAACACCATATATTTT. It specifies CASSLWGNTIYF.

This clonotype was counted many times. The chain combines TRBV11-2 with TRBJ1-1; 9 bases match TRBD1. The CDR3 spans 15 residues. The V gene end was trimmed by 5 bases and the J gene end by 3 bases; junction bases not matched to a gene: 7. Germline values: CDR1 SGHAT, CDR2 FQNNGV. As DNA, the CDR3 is TGTGCCAGCAGCCGGAAGGACAGGGGATACACTGAAGCTTTCTTT. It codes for CASSRKDRGYTEAFF.

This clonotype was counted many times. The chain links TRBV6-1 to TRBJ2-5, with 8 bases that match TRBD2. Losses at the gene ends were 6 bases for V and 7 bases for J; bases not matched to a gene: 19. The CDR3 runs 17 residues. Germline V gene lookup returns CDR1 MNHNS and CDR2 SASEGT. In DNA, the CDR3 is TGTGCCAGCAGCCCGCTCGCTCCAACTAGCGGTGGTACGACCCAGTACTTC. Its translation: CASSPLAPTSGGTTQYF.

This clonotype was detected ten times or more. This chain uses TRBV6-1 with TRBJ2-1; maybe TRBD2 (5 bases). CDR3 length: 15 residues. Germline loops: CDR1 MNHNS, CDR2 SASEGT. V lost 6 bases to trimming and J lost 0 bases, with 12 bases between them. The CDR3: CASSGVGSSYNEQFF. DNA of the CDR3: TGTGCCAGCAGCGGGGTAGGATCCTCCTACAATGAGCAGTTCTTC.

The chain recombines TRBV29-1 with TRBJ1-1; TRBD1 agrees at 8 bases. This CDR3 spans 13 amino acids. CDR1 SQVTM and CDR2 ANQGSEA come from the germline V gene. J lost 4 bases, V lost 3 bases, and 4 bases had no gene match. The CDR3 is CSVEGQASTEAFF. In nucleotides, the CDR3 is TGCAGCGTTGAGGGACAGGCCTCCACTGAAGCTTTCTTT.

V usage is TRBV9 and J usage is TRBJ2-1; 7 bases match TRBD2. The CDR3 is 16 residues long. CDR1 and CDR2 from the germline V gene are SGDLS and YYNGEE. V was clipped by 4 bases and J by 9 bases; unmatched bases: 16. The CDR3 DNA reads TGTGCCAGCAGCCCGGACGACACGGGGGAGGGGTTTGAGCAGTTCTTC. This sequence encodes CASSPDDTGEGFEQFF.